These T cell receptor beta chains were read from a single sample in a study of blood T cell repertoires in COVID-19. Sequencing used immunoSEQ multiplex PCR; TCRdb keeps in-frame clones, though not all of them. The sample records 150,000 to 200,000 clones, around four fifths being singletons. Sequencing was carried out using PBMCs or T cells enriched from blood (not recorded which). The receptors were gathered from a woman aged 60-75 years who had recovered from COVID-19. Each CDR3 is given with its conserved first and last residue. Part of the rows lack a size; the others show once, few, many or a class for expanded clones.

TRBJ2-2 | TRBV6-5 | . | CASSYDRSYTGELFF
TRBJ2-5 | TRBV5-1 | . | CASSLAGAVQETQYF
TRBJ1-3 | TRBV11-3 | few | CASSLVWTEPYLNTIYF
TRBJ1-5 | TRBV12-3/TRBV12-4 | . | CASSGDRAQPQHF
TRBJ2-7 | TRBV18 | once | CASSPGAGVPTYEQYF
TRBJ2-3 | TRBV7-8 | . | CASSLGLTSGTWDTDTQYF
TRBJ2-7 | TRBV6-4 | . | CASSVESGATYEQYF
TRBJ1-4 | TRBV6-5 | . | CASIFTGGKGEKLFF
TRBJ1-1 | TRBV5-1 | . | CASSPGGSMNTEAFF
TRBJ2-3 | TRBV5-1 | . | CASRPWRSTTDTQYF
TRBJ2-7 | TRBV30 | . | CAWSVRRDEQYF
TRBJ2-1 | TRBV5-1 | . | CASSPGTSGGPALFLNEQFF
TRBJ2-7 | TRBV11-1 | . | CASSLGDEQYF
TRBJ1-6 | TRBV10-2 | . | CASSPGGLSPLHF
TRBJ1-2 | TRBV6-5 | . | CASSFTGHGYTF
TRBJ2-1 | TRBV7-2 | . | CASSSGLDTNEQFF
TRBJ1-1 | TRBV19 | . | CASNFRDSRAFF
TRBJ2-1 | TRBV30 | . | CAWRRDSSYNEQFF
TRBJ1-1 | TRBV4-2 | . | CASSQGPSNTEAFF
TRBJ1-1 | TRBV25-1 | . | CASSESGRGAAFF
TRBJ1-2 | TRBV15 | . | CATSSDRERGYTF
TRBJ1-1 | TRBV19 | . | CASRTSRNTEAFF
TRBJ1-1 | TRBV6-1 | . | CASSEVAEGGTEAFF
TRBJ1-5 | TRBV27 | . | CASSSFEPQHF
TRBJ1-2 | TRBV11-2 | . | CASSLAQNYGYTF
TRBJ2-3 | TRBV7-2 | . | CASSISAGEWDTQYF
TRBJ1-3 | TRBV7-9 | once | CASSLGDRINSGNTIYF
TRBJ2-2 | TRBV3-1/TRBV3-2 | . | CAAQGSNGPGELFF
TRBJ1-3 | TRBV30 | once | CAWREPPRDTIYF
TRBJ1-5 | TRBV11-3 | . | CASSTWTGMGQPQHF
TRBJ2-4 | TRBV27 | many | CASSLSLEQGAGGGNIQYF
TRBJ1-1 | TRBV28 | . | CASSFPGRGRSEAFF
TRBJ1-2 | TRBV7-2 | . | CASSLSLRGSNYGYTF
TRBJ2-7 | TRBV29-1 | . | CSTSAARDYEQYF
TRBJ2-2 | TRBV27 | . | CASAPGVGDTGELFF
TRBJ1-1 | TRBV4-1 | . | CASSKTQGNAEAFF
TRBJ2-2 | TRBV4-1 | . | CASSQDKGQSSGELFF
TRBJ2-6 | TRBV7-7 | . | CASSQDSSGANVLTF
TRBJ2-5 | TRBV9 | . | CASSKTGGLQETQYF
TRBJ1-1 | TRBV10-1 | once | CASTPVNTEAFF
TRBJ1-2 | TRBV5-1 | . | CASSLDATGSNYGYTF
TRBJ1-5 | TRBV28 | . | CASSQLNQPQHF
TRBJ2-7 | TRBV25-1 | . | CASSYGGQGGSYEQYF
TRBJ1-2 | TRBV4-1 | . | CASSEVGRANYGYTF
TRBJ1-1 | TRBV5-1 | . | CASSLQAPGGDTEAFF
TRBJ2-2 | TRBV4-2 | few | CASSQVLLAMNTGELFF
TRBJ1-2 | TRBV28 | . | CASSNGQNYGYTF
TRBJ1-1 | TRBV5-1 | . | CASSLGDIYTEAFF
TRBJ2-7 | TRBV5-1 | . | CASSLAASGSSYEQYF
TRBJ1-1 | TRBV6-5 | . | CASSSTGSFSEAFF
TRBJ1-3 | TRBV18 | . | CASSPAWTGTGNTIYF
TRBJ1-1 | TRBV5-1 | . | CASSSGWGTEAFF
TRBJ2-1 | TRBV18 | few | CASSLGQAREQFF
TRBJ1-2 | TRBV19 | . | CASSRGRDTSNYGYTF
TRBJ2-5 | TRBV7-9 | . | CASSGPGQGETQYF
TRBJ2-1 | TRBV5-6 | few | CASSRPRGGRRGEQFF
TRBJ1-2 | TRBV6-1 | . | CASSEEVIGEGGYGYTF
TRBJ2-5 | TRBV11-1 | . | CASSFQGQGETQYF
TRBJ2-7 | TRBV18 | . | CASSPIQGPYEQYF